This T cell receptor beta chain was documented in a study of cytomegalovirus exposure and HLA in healthy donors. Findings of the study overall: For most TCR beta V segments, an earlier analysis put the productive rate at about 90% or about 30% of the time.

Vbeta (60) and Jbeta (13) primers were used in the PCR. TCRdb's copy holds only in-frame clones and misses some; the assay was immunoSEQ multiplex PCR. This sample yields 130,000 or so clones, of which approximately 75% are seen a single time; about 1.1% belongs to the top ten. About this clone itself: Its cognate antigen is unknown.

Germline-derived CDR1 and CDR2 are MNHNY and SVGAGI (reference sequence). The V and J ends lost 2 bases and 4 bases respectively, with 12 bases between them. The CDR3 is 15 residues long. This sequence originates from a male donor in good health and CMV-seronegative. Sample: PBMCs. The chain recombines TRBV6-6 with TRBJ2-1; D unclear. CDR3 residues: CASSYEIALYNEQFF. The DNA of the CDR3 is TGTGCCAGCAGTTACGAGATCGCTCTATACAATGAGCAGTTCTTC.